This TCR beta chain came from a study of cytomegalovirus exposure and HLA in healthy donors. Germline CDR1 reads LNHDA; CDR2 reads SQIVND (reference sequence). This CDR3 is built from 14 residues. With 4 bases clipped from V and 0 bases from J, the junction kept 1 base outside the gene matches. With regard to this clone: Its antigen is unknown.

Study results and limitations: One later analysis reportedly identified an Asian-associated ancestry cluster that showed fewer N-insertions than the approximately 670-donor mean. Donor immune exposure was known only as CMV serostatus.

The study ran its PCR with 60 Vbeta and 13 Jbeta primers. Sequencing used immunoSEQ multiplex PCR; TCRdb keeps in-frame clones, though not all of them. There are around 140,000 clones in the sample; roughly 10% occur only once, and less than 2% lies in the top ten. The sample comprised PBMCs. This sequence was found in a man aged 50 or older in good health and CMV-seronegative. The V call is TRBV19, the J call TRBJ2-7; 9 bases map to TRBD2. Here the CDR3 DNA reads TGTGCCAGTAGTACTAGCGGGATCTCCTACGAGCAGTACTTC. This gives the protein CASSTSGISYEQYF.